This T cell receptor beta chain stems from a study of blood T cell repertoires in COVID-19. V was shortened by 8 bases and J by 2 bases, with 14 bases between the two germline ends. Germline V gives CDR1 MNHEY, CDR2 SVGAGI. This CDR3 is 14 amino acids long. TCRdb's table, derived via immunoSEQ multiplex PCR, lists solely in-frame clones and lacks some. The table lists approximately 200,000 clones, more than 70% of them singletons, with about 4% in the top ten. This TCR derives from a woman aged 25 to 39 with acute or convalescent COVID-19. The chain employs TRBV6-5 and TRBJ2-3; D ambiguous. The sequencing input was peripheral blood. Here the CDR3 DNA reads TGTGCCAGCTATGGAGTGGGTTTCACAGATACGCAGTATTTT. This encodes CASYGVGFTDTQYF.